The 30 T cell receptor beta chains below come from one sample, sequenced in a study of T cells in Graves' hyperthyroidism and ophthalmopathy. Amplified TCR beta CDR3 regions came from RNA transcripts. When the TCR CDR3 underwent first-round RT-PCR, the HTBI primer set was used. Via MiXCR, TCRdb re-called the multiplex PCR reads, giving one row per CDR3 protein. Of 40,000 to 65,000 distinct CDR3 sequences listed, 48% are singletons. Sequencing input: blood. These receptors were obtained from a woman aged 45 to 65 with Graves' ophthalmopathy.

Points on this clonotype: The germline gene is not matched at one end of the junction; a read error may be the cause. The chain uses TRBV19 and TRBJ2-3, with TRBD1 matching 7 bases. This CDR3 has 18 residues. The germline CDR1 and CDR2 sequences are LNHDA and SQIVND (reference sequence). In DNA, the CDR3 is TGTGCCAGTGGTGCTTTTCGGGGACAGACTTCTGGCACAGATACGCTGTATTTT. Its protein is CASGAFRGQTSGTDTLYF.

The V call is TRBV18, the J call TRBJ2-2; D gene unclear. V gave up 3 bases and J gave up 7 bases, with 12 bases separating them. CDR1 is KGHSH, CDR2 LQKENI, per germline. The CDR3 is made up of 14 amino acids. CDR3: CASSPRKGGGELFF. In nucleotides, the CDR3 is TGTGCCAGCTCACCCCGGAAAGGTGGCGGGGAGCTGTTTTTT. The whole variable domain, filled in from reference TRBV18 and TRBJ2-2, reads NAGVMQNPRHLVRRRGQEARLRCSPMKGHSHVYWYRQLPEEGLKFMVYLQKENIIDESGMPKERFSAEFPKEGPSILRIQQVVRGDSAAYFCASSPRKGGGELFFGEGSRLTVL.

About this clonotype itself: Compared with germline, one end of the junction differs, possibly owing to a read error. The rearrangement joins TRBV19 to TRBJ2-7; 7 nucleotides match TRBD2. The CDR3 is made up of 15 amino acids. Germline V gene data show CDR1 as LNHDA and CDR2 as SQIVND (reference sequence). The CDR3 sequence is CASSGGWGSSYGQYF. DNA of the CDR3: TGTGCCAGTAGCGGGGGGTGGGGTAGCTCCTACGGGCAGTACTTC.

The rearrangement uses TRBV7-6 and TRBJ2-1; TRBD1 aligns across 7 bases. The ends lost 5 bases at V and 5 bases at J; junction bases unmatched: 6. This CDR3 is built from 14 residues. Germline CDR1 and CDR2: SGHVS and FNYEAQ. CDR3 residues: CASSNRDSNNEQFF. CDR3 DNA: TGTGCCAGCAGCAACCGGGACAGCAACAATGAGCAGTTCTTC. The full variable domain, completed using reference TRBV7-6 and TRBJ2-1, is GAGVSQSPRYKVTKRGQDVALRCDPISGHVSLYWYRQALGQGPEFLTYFNYEAQQDKSGLPNDRFSAERPEGSISTLTIQRTEQRDSAMYRCASSNRDSNNEQFFGPGTRLTVL.

This clonotype was picked up many times. The chain uses TRBV19 and TRBJ2-3; 11 bases agree with TRBD2. The ends lost 3 bases at V and 2 bases at J; junction bases unmatched: 7. Germline CDR1 LNHDA, CDR2 SQIVND (reference sequence). This CDR3 is built from 17 residues. CDR3 in DNA: TGTGCCAGTAGTATGAGGGGACTAGCGGAGATCACAGATACGCAGTATTTT. Protein sequence: CASSMRGLAEITDTQYF.

This sequence joins TRBV7-9 and TRBJ2-5; D is unclear. The germline V and J ends were trimmed by 5 bases and 0 bases, with 13 bases remaining between them. Germline V lookup: CDR1 SEHNR, CDR2 FQNEAQ (reference sequence). CDR3 length: 15 amino acids. The CDR3 reads CASSQDAKDQETQYF. In DNA form, the CDR3 reads TGTGCCAGCAGCCAAGATGCTAAGGACCAAGAGACCCAGTACTTC. Together with reference TRBV7-9 and TRBJ2-5, the CDR3 gives the full variable domain: DTGVSQNPRHKITKRGQNVTFRCDPISEHNRLYWYRQTLGQGPEFLTYFQNEAQLEKSRLLSDRFSAERPKGSFSTLEIQRTEQGDSAMYLCASSQDAKDQETQYFGPGTRLLVL.

This clonotype appeared many times. The CDR3 nucleotides read TGTGCCAGCAGCCTGGACTTAAGCTCCTACAATGAGCAGTTCTTC. Encoded protein: CASSLDLSSYNEQFF. J is TRBJ2-1 and V is TRBV7-8, with D perhaps TRBD2 (5 bases). Germline V CDR1 and CDR2: SGHVS, FQNEAQ. Trimming removed 5 bases from V and 0 bases from J, with 11 bases in between. The CDR3 is 15 amino acids. The full variable domain, with the rest looked up from reference TRBV7-8 and TRBJ2-1, is GAGVSQSPRYKVAKRGQDVALRCDPISGHVSLFWYQQALGQGPEFLTYFQNEAQLDKSGLPSDRFFAERPEGSVSTLKIQRTQQEDSAVYLCASSLDLSSYNEQFFGPGTRLTVL.

This rearrangement joins TRBV7-2 to TRBJ1-1; possible D gene TRBD1, 5 bases. This CDR3 contains 13 residues. The V gene lost 5 bases and the J gene lost 8 bases, with 15 bases spanning the gap. Germline V gene sequence: CDR1 SGHTA, CDR2 FQGNSA. CDR3 sequence reads: CASSPGPGREAFF. In DNA form, the CDR3 reads TGTGCCAGCAGCCCAGGGCCTGGCAGGGAAGCTTTCTTT. Looking up the rest from reference TRBV7-2 and TRBJ1-1 gives the full variable domain: GAGVSQSPSNKVTEKGKDVELRCDPISGHTALYWYRQSLGQGLEFLIYFQGNSAPDKSGLPSDRFSAERTGGSVSTLTIQRTQQEDSAVYLCASSPGPGREAFFGQGTRLTVV.

The chain couples TRBV12-3 or TRBV12-4 to TRBJ2-1, with TRBD2 identical over 7 bases. V gave up 6 bases and J gave up 15 bases; unmatched junction bases: 8. CDR3 size: 11 residues. CDR3: CASRSAGVLFF. DNA of the CDR3: TGTGCCAGCAGGTCTGCGGGAGTACTGTTCTTC.

In its sample, this clonotype was seen many times. Sequence at one end of the junction differs from germline and may be a read error. The genes are TRBV19 and TRBJ2-6; D uncertain. The germline gives CDR1 LNHDA, CDR2 SQIVND (reference sequence). CDR3 size: 16 residues. In DNA, the CDR3 is TGTGCCTGTAGCATAGACAAAGCCTCTGGGGCCAACGTCCTGACTTTC. Its translation: CACSIDKASGANVLTF.

This clonotype was detected ten times or more. V gene TRBV3-1 combines with J gene TRBJ1-1; the D gene is possibly TRBD1 (6 bases). Germline-derived CDR1 and CDR2 are LGHDT and YNNKEL (reference sequence). Trimming took off 4 bases at V and 1 base at J, with 10 bases between the two ends. This CDR3 spans 14 amino acids. CDR3 bases: TGTGCCAGCAGCCTTGGGACACAGAACACTGAAGCTTTCTTT. It codes for CASSLGTQNTEAFF.

The chain is built from TRBV7-9 and TRBJ1-6; no definite D call. Trimming stripped 1 base from V and 5 bases from J, with 15 bases between. Germline V CDR1 and CDR2: SEHNR, FQNEAQ (reference sequence). The CDR3 is made up of 17 amino acids. CDR3 coding DNA: TGTGCCAGCAGCTTAGGGGCTAGCGGCACCAATAATTCACCCCTCCACTTT. Protein sequence: CASSLGASGTNNSPLHF. The full variable domain, its missing parts supplied by reference TRBV7-9 and TRBJ1-6, is DTGVSQNPRHKITKRGQNVTFRCDPISEHNRLYWYRQTLGQGPEFLTYFQNEAQLEKSRLLSDRFSAERPKGSFSTLEIQRTEQGDSAMYLCASSLGASGTNNSPLHFGNGTRLTVT.

The V and J genes are TRBV9 and TRBJ2-5, with TRBD2 identical over 14 bases. Looked up from germline, CDR1 is SGDLS and CDR2 is YYNGEE. CDR3 length: 18 amino acids. The V segment lost 0 bases and the J segment 4 bases; nucleotides outside the gene matches: 8. The CDR3 DNA is TGTGCCAGCAGCGTAGGCCCTCGACTAGCGGGGGGGAGAGAGACCCAGTACTTC. It specifies CASSVGPRLAGGRETQYF.

The rearrangement joins TRBV10-2 to TRBJ2-3, with TRBD1 matching over 8 bases. The CDR3 loop spans 18 amino acids. Germline CDR1 and CDR2: WSHSY and SAAADI. V shed 8 bases and J 5 bases; nucleotides not matched to a gene: 21. The CDR3 nucleotides are TGCGCCAGCCCCCGACGAAGAACGACCCAGGGGGCAGGAGATACGCAGTATTTT. The encoded protein is CASPRRRTTQGAGDTQYF.

V is TRBV28 and J is TRBJ2-7; 7 bases map to TRBD2. The CDR3 extends over 13 amino acids. V dropped 1 base and J dropped 7; count of bases not matched to a gene: 4. In germline, CDR1 is MDHEN, CDR2 SYDVKM. The CDR3 coding sequence is TGTGCCAGCAGTTTATTTGCCGGGAGGGAGCAGTACTTC. Its protein product is CASSLFAGREQYF. Full variable domain (outside the CDR3, taken from reference TRBV28 and TRBJ2-7): DVKVTQSSRYLVKRTGEKVFLECVQDMDHENMFWYRQDPGLGLRLIYFSYDVKMKEKGDIPEGYSVSREKKERFSLILESASTNQTSMYLCASSLFAGREQYFGPGTRLTVT.

By frequency in the sample, this clonotype is medium-sized. The V call is TRBV24-1, the J call TRBJ2-2; D unresolved. The CDR3 has 11 residues. The germline V gene has CDR1 KGHDR and CDR2 SFDVKD. Trimming removed 7 bases at V and 6 bases at J, with 5 bases between. The CDR3 region has the DNA TGTGCCACCAGGGGTGCCGGGGAGCTGTTTTTT. Its protein product is CATRGAGELFF.

The genes are TRBV24-1 and TRBJ2-7; 10 bases line up with TRBD1. The CDR3 loop spans 15 amino acids. Per the germline V gene, CDR1 is KGHDR and CDR2 is SFDVKD. Unmatched junction bases numbered 6, after V lost 4 bases and J lost 4 bases. CDR3 sequence: CATSDPRDRGYEQYF. The CDR3 bases are TGTGCCACCAGTGACCCCCGGGACAGGGGTTACGAGCAGTACTTC.

This clonotype was seen repeatedly, ten times or more. V gene TRBV20-1 combines with J gene TRBJ2-1; either TRBD1 or TRBD2 may fit D (5 bases each). The V gene's germline CDR1 is DFQATT and CDR2 SNEGSKA (reference sequence). The CDR3 loop spans 14 amino acids. V was pared by 6 bases and J by 9 bases, with 21 bases between. The CDR3 DNA reads TGCAGTGCAAGAAGGGACCCCCCAAGGGGTGAGCAGTTCTTC. This encodes CSARRDPPRGEQFF.

This clonotype appeared once. The chain has TRBV20-1 and TRBJ2-7, with D perhaps TRBD2 (6 bases). Germline lookup yields CDR1 DFQATT and CDR2 SNEGSKA (reference sequence). V dropped 3 bases and J dropped 2 bases, with 8 bases sitting between them. This CDR3 comprises 12 residues. This CDR3 is CSARTRTYEQYF. The CDR3 nucleotides are TGCAGTGCTAGGACTAGGACCTACGAGCAGTACTTC.

The CDR3 DNA reads TGCAGTGCTAGAGATATGACAGCGGGATCCTACGAGCAGTACTTC. This gives the protein CSARDMTAGSYEQYF. The V and J genes are TRBV20-1 and TRBJ2-7, with 7 bases fitting TRBD2. Germline loops: CDR1 DFQATT, CDR2 SNEGSKA (reference sequence). The CDR3 runs 15 residues. The V segment lost 0 bases and the J segment 1 base; nucleotides outside the gene matches: 6.

This clonotype has at least ten counts. The rearrangement joins TRBV7-9 to TRBJ1-5; D uncertain. CDR3 length: 13 residues. Trimming left V 4 bases short and J 8 bases short, with 12 bases between. CDR1 SEHNR and CDR2 FQNEAQ come from the germline V gene (reference sequence). The CDR3 spells CASSSKEQEPQHF. Here the CDR3 DNA reads TGTGCCAGCAGCTCCAAAGAGCAGGAGCCCCAGCATTTT.

This clonotype appeared many times. The rearrangement joins TRBV5-1 to TRBJ2-7; no clear D gene. V was pared by 4 bases and J by 0 bases, with 11 bases between. Germline CDR1 SGHRS, CDR2 YFSETQ. CDR3 size: 14 residues. CDR3 nucleotide sequence: TGCGCCAGCAGCCCAGGCCTGGGCTCCTACGAGCAGTACTTC. This encodes CASSPGLGSYEQYF.

Here the CDR3 DNA reads TGTGCCTGGAGTGTAAATACCTACGAGCAGTACTTC. Amino acids: CAWSVNTYEQYF. V and J are TRBV30 and TRBJ2-7; the D is unclear. Trimming left V 0 bases short and J 2 bases short, with 5 bases between. This CDR3 has 12 amino acids. Germline CDR1 GTSNPN, CDR2 SVGIG (reference sequence).

The rearrangement joins TRBV20-1 to TRBJ2-2; 15 bases are shared with TRBD2. Germline V CDR1 and CDR2: DFQATT, SNEGSKA (reference sequence). The CDR3 extends over 15 amino acids. V was pared by 6 bases and J by 7 bases, with 6 bases of the junction left unmatched. The CDR3, as DNA: TGCAGTGCGTGGACTAGCGGGGGGGCAGGCGGGGAGCTGTTTTTT. Translation: CSAWTSGGAGGELFF.

This clonotype was found many times. The gene calls are TRBV5-5 and TRBJ2-7, with TRBD1 matching over 7 bases. The germline gives CDR1 SGHKS, CDR2 YYEKEE (reference sequence). V dropped 0 bases and J dropped 3; count of bases not matched to a gene: 3. The CDR3 length is 14 residues. The DNA of the CDR3 is TGTGCCAGCAGCTTGGGAGGGGGCGGCTACGAGCAGTACTTC. Protein sequence: CASSLGGGGYEQYF.

Turning to this clonotype: A much bigger clone sits one base away, suggesting this may be a read error. The chain uses TRBV6-5 and TRBJ1-4; D remains unclear. Between the trimmed V and J ends, which lost 8 bases and 3 bases, there was a span of 10 bases. The CDR3 length is 13 residues. Germline V gene lookup returns CDR1 MNHEY and CDR2 SVGAGI. The CDR3 DNA reads TGTGCCAGCCCGGACGGGCCTAATGAAAAACTGTTTTTT. It is translated as CASPDGPNEKLFF.

In this sample, this clonotype turned up many times. The rearrangement joins TRBV11-3 to TRBJ2-2; 11 bases are a match to TRBD2. The germline V gene has CDR1 SGHNT and CDR2 YENEEA. This CDR3 has 15 residues. After removal of 4 bases from V and 7 bases from J, the junction contained 5 bases not matched to a gene. The chain's CDR3 is CASSSTSGRDGELFF. In nucleotides, the CDR3 is TGTGCCAGCAGCTCTACTAGCGGGAGAGACGGGGAGCTGTTTTTT.

The chain employs TRBV7-6 and TRBJ2-5; the D is unclear. Germline loops: CDR1 SGHVS, CDR2 FNYEAQ. V lost 7 bases, J lost 3 bases, and 18 bases lay in between. This CDR3 has 15 residues. This CDR3 reads CASISRVWWKETQYF. The CDR3 DNA sequence: TGTGCCAGCATCTCGCGAGTCTGGTGGAAAGAGACCCAGTACTTC.

This clonotype is labeled as medium-sized. The CDR3 region is CATSDLYRSEAFF. DNA for the CDR3: TGTGCCACCAGTGATTTGTACAGATCTGAAGCTTTCTTT. The genes are TRBV24-1 and TRBJ1-1; D unresolved. This CDR3 is 13 amino acids long. V was shortened by 0 bases and J by 6 bases, with 7 bases between the two germline ends. CDR1 is KGHDR, CDR2 SFDVKD, per germline.

This clonotype was counted many times. This chain links TRBV7-9 with TRBJ2-7; D is unclear. V lost 5 bases to trimming and J lost 2 bases, with 13 bases between them. The CDR3 is 14 amino acids. The germline V gene has CDR1 SEHNR and CDR2 FQNEAQ (reference sequence). The CDR3 reads CASSPSSPAYEQYF. Written as DNA, the CDR3 is TGTGCCAGCAGCCCCAGTTCTCCCGCCTACGAGCAGTACTTC. Combining the CDR3 with reference TRBV7-9 and TRBJ2-7 gives the whole variable domain DTGVSQNPRHKITKRGQNVTFRCDPISEHNRLYWYRQTLGQGPEFLTYFQNEAQLEKSRLLSDRFSAERPKGSFSTLEIQRTEQGDSAMYLCASSPSSPAYEQYFGPGTRLTVT.